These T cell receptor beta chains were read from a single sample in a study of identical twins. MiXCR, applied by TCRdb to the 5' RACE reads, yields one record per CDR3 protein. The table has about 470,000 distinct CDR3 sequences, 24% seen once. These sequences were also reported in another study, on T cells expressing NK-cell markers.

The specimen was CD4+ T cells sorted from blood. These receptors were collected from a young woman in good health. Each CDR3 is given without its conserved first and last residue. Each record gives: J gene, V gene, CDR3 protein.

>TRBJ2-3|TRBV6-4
ASSEGTSGGTDTQY
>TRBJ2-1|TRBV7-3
ASSLIRGTEQF
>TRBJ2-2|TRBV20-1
SASDPRATGELF
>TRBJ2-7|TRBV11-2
ASSFLGRLAGAPYEQY
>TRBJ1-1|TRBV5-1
ASSPETGIGTEAF
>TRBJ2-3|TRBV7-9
ASSKGQGSTDTQY
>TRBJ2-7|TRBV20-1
SARSTDGYEQY
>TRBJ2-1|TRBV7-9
ASRAGLAEVHEQF
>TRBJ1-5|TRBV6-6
ASSSRYDQPQH
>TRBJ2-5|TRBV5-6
ASSIRRDRPT
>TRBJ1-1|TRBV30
AWSVSGLRAF
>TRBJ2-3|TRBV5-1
ASSFLAGAADTQY
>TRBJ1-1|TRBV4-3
ASSQVAQGAEAF
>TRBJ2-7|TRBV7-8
ASSFGQGANYEQY
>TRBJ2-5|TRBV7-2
ASSPNWGYQETQY
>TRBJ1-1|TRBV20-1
SASPEHTEAF
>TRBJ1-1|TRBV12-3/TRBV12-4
ASSLLVGEAF
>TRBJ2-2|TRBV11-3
ASISASRVGELF
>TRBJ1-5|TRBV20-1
SARWGGSNQPQH
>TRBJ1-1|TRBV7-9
ASSLLWGTEAF